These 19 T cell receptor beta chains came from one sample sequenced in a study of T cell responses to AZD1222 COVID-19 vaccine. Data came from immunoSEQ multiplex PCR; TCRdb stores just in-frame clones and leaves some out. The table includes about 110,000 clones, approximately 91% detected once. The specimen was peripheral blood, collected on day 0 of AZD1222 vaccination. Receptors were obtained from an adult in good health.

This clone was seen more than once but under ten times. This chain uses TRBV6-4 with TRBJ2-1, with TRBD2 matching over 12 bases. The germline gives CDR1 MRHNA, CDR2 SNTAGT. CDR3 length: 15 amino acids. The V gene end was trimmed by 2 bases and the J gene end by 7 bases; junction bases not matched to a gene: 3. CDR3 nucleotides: TGTGCCAGCAGTGACCTAGCGGGGGGGTTGAATGAGCAGTTCTTC. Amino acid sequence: CASSDLAGGLNEQFF.

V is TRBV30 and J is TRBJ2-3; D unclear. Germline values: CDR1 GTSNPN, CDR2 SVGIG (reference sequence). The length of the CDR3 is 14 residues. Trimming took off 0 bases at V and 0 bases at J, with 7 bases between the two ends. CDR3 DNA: TGTGCCTGGAGTGTTGATGAGAGCACAGATACGCAGTATTTT. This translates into CAWSVDESTDTQYF.

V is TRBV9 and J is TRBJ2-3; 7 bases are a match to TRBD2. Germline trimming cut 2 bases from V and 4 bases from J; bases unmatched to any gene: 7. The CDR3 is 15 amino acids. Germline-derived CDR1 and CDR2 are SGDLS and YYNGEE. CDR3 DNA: TGTGCCAGCAGCGTTGGGGCGGGAGTGGCAGATACGCAGTATTTT. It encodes CASSVGAGVADTQYF.

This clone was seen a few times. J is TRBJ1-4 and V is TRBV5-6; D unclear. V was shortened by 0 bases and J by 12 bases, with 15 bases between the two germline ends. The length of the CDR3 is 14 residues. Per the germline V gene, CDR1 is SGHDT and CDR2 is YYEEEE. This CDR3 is CASSLGRNRAELFF. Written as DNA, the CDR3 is TGTGCCAGCAGCTTGGGGCGGAATCGGGCAGAACTGTTTTTT.

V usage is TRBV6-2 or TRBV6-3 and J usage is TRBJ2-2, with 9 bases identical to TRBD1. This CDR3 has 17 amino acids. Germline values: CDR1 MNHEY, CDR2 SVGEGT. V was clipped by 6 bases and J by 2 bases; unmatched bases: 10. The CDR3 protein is CASSPIGTGPNTGELFF. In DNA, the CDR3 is TGTGCCAGCAGCCCTATCGGGACAGGGCCTAACACCGGGGAGCTGTTTTTT.

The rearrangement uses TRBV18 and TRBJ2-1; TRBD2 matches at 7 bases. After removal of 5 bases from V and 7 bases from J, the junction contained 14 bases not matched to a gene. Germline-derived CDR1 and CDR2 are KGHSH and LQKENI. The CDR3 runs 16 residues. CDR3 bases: TGTGCCAGCTCAATCAGATCGGGGCTCGGGGGGAATGAGCAGTTCTTC. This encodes CASSIRSGLGGNEQFF. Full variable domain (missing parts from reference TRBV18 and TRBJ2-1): NAGVMQNPRHLVRRRGQEARLRCSPMKGHSHVYWYRQLPEEGLKFMVYLQKENIIDESGMPKERFSAEFPKEGPSILRIQQVVRGDSAAYFCASSIRSGLGGNEQFFGPGTRLTVL.

In DNA form, the CDR3 reads TGTGCCAGCCAGCCAGGGCAGGGCTACAATGAGCAGTTCTTC. This codes for CASQPGQGYNEQFF. The chain uses TRBV7-9 and TRBJ2-1; D may be TRBD1 (5 bases). Germline CDR1 and CDR2: SEHNR and FQNEAQ (reference sequence). Trimming removed 8 bases from V and 3 bases from J, with 14 bases in between. The CDR3 spans 14 residues.

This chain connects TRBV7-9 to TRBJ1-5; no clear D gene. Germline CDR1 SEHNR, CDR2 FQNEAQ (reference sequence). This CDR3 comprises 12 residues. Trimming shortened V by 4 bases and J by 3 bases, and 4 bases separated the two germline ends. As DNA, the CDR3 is TGTGCCAGCAGCTCCAACAATCAGCCCCAGCATTTT. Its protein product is CASSSNNQPQHF.

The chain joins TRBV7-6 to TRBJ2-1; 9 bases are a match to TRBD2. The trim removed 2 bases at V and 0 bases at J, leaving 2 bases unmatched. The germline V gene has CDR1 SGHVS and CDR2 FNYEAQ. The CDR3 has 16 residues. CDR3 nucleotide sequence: TGTGCCAGCAGCTTAAATAGCGGGAGCTCCTACAATGAGCAGTTCTTC. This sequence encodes CASSLNSGSSYNEQFF.

The CDR3 DNA follows: TGTGCCAGCAGTGAGAGGACGTGGTATAGCAATCAGCCCCAGCATTTT. The encoded protein is CASSERTWYSNQPQHF. The chain carries TRBV6-2 or TRBV6-3 and TRBJ1-5; D is uncertain. Germline V gene data show CDR1 as MNHEY and CDR2 as SVGEGT. V lost 5 bases and J lost 0, with 14 bases in between. The CDR3 covers 16 residues.

CDR3 DNA: TGTGCCAGCTCACGGCAGGACCAATATGGCTACACCTTC. This codes for CASSRQDQYGYTF. This sequence joins TRBV18 and TRBJ1-2; the D is unclear. CDR3 length: 13 residues. The ends were cut back, 4 bases at V and 5 bases at J, with 11 bases in the middle. The germline V gene encodes CDR1 KGHSH and CDR2 LQKENI.

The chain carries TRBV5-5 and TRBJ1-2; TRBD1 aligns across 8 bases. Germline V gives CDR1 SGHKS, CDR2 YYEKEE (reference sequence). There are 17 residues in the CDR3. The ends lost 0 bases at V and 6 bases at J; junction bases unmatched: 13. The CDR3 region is CASSLVVDRVVMDGYTF. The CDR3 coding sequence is TGTGCCAGCAGCTTGGTAGTGGACAGGGTTGTTATGGATGGCTACACCTTC.

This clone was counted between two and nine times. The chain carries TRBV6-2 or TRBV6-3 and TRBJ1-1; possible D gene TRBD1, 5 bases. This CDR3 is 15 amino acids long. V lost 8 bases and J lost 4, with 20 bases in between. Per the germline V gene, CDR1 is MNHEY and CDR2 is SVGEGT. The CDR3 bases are TGTGCCAGCGGCCCCCTGGGACCCTTCAGCACTGAAGCTTTCTTT. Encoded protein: CASGPLGPFSTEAFF.

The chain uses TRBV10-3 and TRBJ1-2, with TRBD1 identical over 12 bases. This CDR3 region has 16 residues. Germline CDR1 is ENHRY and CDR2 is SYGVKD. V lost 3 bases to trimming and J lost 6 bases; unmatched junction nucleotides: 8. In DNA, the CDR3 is TGTGCCATCAGTGATTATACCGGGACAGGGGGCGATGGCTACACCTTC. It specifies CAISDYTGTGGDGYTF.

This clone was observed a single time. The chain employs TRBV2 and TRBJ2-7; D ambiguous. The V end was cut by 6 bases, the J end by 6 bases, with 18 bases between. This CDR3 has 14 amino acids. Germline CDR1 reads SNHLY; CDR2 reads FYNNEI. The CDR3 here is CASSRTDQNIEQYF. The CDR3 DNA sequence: TGTGCCAGCAGCCGGACGGACCAGAACATCGAGCAGTACTTC.

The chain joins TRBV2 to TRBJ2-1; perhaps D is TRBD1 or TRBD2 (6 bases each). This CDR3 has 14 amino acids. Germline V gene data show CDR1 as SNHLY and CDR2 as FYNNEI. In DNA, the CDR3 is TGTGTGCCCAATTTAGGGGGGCGCGGGAATGAGCAGTTCTTC. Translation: CVPNLGGRGNEQFF.

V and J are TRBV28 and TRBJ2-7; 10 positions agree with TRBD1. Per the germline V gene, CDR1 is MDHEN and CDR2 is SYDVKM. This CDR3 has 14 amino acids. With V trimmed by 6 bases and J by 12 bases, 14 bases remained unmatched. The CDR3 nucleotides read TGTGCCAGCAGGACAGGGGGCCCTTTGAGTTTGCTGTACGTC. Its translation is CASRTGGPLSLLYV.

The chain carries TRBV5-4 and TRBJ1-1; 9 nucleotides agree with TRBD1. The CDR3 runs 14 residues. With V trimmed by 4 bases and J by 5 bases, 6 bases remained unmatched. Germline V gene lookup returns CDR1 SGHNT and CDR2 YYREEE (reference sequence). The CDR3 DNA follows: TGTGCCAGCAGCCTACGGACAGGGGAAACTGAAGCTTTCTTT. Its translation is CASSLRTGETEAFF.

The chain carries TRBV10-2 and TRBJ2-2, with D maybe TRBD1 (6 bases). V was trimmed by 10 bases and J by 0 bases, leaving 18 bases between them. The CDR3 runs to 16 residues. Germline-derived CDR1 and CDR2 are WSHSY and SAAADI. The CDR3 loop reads CATTPYRTANTGELFF. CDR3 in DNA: TGCGCCACCACCCCCTATAGGACAGCGAACACCGGGGAGCTGTTTTTT.